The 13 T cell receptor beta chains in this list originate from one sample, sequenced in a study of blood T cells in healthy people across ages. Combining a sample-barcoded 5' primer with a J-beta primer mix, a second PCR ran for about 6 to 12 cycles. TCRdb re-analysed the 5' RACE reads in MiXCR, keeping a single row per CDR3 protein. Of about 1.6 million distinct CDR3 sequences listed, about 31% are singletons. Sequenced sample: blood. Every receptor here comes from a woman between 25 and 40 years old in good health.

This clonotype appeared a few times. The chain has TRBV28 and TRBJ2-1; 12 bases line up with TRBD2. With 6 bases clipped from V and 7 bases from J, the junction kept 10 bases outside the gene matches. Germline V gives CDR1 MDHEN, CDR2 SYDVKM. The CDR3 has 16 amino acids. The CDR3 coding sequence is TGTGCCAGCAGCCCCGCCATGGGACTAGCGGGTAATGAGCAGTTCTTC. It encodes CASSPAMGLAGNEQFF. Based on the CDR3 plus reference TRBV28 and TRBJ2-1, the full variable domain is DVKVTQSSRYLVKRTGEKVFLECVQDMDHENMFWYRQDPGLGLRLIYFSYDVKMKEKGDIPEGYSVSREKKERFSLILESASTNQTSMYLCASSPAMGLAGNEQFFGPGTRLTVL.

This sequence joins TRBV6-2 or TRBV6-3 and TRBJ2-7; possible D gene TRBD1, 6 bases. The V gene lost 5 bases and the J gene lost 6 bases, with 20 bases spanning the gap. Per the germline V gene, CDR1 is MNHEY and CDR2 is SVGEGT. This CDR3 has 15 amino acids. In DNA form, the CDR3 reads TGTGCCAGCAGTAAAGAGACAGGTCTTTCTGCCGAGCAGTACTTC. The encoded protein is CASSKETGLSAEQYF.

The CDR3 region is CASSPLTGGLNSPLHF. The DNA of the CDR3 is TGTGCCAGCAGTCCCCTGACAGGGGGCTTGAATTCACCCCTCCACTTT. The V and J genes are TRBV27 and TRBJ1-6, with 10 bases fitting TRBD1. Looked up from germline, CDR1 is MNHEY and CDR2 is SMNVEV (reference sequence). J was trimmed by 7 bases and V by 5 bases; bases with no gene match: 8. CDR3 length equals 16 residues.

The CDR3 loop reads CASSPLTGGNEQYF. In nucleotides, the CDR3 is TGTGCCAGCAGTCCCCTGACAGGGGGAAACGAGCAGTACTTC. The chain recombines TRBV27 with TRBJ2-7; TRBD1 agrees at 9 bases. The CDR3 has 14 residues. V shed 5 bases, J shed 5 bases, and the junction held 7 bases outside the gene matches. CDR1 and CDR2 (germline): MNHEY, SMNVEV (reference sequence).

CDR3 sequence: CASSLAGGPLGEQFF. The CDR3 nucleotides read TGTGCCAGCAGTTTGGCGGGGGGGCCTCTGGGTGAGCAGTTCTTC. The V call is TRBV12-3 or TRBV12-4, the J call TRBJ2-1, with 9 bases aligning to TRBD2. The CDR3 has 15 residues. The ends lost 3 bases at V and 9 bases at J; junction bases unmatched: 9.

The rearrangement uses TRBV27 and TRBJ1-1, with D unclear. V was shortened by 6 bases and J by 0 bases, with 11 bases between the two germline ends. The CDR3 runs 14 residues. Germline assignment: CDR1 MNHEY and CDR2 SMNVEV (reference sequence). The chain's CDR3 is CASSREYMNTEAFF. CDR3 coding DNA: TGTGCCAGCAGCCGAGAGTACATGAACACTGAAGCTTTCTTT.

The CDR3 region is CASSFQATNEKLFF. CDR3 DNA: TGTGCCAGCAGCTTCCAGGCAACTAATGAAAAACTGTTTTTT. This chain links TRBV5-6 with TRBJ1-4, with D unresolved. This CDR3 region has 14 residues. From germline, CDR1 is SGHDT and CDR2 YYEEEE. V was trimmed by 2 bases and J by 0 bases, leaving 5 bases between them.

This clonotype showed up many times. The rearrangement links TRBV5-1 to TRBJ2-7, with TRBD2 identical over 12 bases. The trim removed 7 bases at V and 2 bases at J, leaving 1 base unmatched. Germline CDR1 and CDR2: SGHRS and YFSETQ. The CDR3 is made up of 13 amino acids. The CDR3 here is CASGLAGPYEQYF. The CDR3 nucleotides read TGCGCCAGCGGACTAGCGGGGCCCTACGAGCAGTACTTC. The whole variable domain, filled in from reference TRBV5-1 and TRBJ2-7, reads KAGVTQTPRYLIKTRGQQVTLSCSPISGHRSVSWYQQTPGQGLQFLFEYFSETQRNKGNFPGRFSGRQFSNSRSEMNVSTLELGDSALYLCASGLAGPYEQYFGPGTRLTVT.

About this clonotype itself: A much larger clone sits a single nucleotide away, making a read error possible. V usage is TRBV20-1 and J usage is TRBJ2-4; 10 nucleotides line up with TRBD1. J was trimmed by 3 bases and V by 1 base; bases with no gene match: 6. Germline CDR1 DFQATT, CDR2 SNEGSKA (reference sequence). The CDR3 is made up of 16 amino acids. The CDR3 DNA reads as TGCAGTGCTAGAGGAGGGACAGGGGTTGACAAAAACATTCAGTACTTC. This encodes CSARGGTGVDKNIQYF.

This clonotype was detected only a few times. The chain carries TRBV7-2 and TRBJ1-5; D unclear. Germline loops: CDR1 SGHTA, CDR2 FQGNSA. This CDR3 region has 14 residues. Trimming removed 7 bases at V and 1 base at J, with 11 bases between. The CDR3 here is CASTPGGSNQPQHF. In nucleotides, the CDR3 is TGTGCCAGCACCCCTGGAGGGAGCAATCAGCCCCAGCATTTT.

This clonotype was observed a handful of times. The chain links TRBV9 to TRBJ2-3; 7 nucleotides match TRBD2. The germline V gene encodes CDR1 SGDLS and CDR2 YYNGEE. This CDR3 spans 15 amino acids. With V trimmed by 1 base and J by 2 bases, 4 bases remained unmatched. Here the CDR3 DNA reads TGTGCCAGCAGCGTATGGGGGGGGACCACAGATACGCAGTATTTT. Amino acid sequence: CASSVWGGTTDTQYF. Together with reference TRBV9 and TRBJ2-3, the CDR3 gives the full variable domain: DSGVTQTPKHLITATGQRVTLRCSPRSGDLSVYWYQQSLDQGLQFLIQYYNGEERAKGNILERFSAQQFPDLHSELNLSSLELGDSALYFCASSVWGGTTDTQYFGPGTRLTVL.

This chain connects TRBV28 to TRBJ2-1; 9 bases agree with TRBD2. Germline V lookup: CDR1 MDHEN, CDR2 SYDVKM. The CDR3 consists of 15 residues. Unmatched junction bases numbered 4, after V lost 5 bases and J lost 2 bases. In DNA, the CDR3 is TGTGCCAGCAGTCAATCTAGCGGGGCCTACAATGAGCAGTTCTTC. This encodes CASSQSSGAYNEQFF. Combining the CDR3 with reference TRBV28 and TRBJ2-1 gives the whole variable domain DVKVTQSSRYLVKRTGEKVFLECVQDMDHENMFWYRQDPGLGLRLIYFSYDVKMKEKGDIPEGYSVSREKKERFSLILESASTNQTSMYLCASSQSSGAYNEQFFGPGTRLTVL.

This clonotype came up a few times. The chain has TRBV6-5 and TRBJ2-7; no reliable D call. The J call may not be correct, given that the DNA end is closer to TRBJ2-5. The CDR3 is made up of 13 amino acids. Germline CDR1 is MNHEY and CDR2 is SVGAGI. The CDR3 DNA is TGTGCCAGCACTCCATTGGGCGGAGAGACCCAGTACTTC. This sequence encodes CASTPLGGETQYF.